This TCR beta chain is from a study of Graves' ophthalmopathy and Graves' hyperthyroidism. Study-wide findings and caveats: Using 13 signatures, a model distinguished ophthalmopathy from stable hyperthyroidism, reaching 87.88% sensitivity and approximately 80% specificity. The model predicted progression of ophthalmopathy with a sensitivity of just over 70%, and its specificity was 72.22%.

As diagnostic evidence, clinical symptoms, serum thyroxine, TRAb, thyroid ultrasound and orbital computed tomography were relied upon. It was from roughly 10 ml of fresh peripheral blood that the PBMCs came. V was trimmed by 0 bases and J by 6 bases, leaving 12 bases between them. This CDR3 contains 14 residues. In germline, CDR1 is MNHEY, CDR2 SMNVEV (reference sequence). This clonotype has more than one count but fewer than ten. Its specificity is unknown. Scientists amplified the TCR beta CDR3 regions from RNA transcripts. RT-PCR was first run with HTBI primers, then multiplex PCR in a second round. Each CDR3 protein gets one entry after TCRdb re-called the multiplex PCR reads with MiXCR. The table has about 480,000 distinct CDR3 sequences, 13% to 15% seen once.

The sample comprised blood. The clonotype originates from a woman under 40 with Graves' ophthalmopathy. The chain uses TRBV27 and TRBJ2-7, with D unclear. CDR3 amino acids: CASSLSNSPSEQYF. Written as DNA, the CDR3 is TGTGCCAGCAGTTTATCTAACAGCCCTTCCGAGCAGTACTTC.